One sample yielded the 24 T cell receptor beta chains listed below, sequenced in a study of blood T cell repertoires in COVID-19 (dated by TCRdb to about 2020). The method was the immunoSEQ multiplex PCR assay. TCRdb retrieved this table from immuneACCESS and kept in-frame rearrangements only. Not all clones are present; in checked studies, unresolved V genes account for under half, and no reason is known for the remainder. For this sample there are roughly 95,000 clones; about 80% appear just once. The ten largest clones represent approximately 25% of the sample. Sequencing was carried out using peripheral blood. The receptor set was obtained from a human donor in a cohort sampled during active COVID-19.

CDR3 nucleotide sequence: TGTGCCAGCAGTTTTAGAGCGGGACGAAGTACAGATACGCAGTATTTT. Its translation is CASSFRAGRSTDTQYF. The genes are TRBV28 and TRBJ2-3; 7 nucleotides line up with TRBD2. After removal of 3 bases from V and 3 bases from J, the junction contained 9 bases not matched to a gene. The CDR3 length is 16 residues. Germline V CDR1 and CDR2: MDHEN, SYDVKM.

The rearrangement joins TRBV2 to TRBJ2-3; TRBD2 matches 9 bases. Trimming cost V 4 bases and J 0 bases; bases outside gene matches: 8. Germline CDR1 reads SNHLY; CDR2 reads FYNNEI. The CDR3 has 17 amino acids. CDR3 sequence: CASSGRLAGYSTDTQYF. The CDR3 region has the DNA TGTGCCAGCAGTGGACGGCTAGCGGGGTATAGCACAGATACGCAGTATTTT. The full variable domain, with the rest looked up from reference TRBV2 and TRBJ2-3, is EPEVTQTPSHQVTQMGQEVILRCVPISNHLYFYWYRQILGQKVEFLVSFYNNEISEKSEIFDDQFSVERPDGSNFTLKIRSTKLEDSAMYFCASSGRLAGYSTDTQYFGPGTRLTVL.

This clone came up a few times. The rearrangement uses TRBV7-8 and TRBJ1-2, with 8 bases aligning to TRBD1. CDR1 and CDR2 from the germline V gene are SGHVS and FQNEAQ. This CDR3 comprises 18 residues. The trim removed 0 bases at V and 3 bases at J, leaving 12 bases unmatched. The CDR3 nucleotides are TGTGCCAGCAGCTTAGCCATAATGGGACAGGTCCAAGACTATGGCTACACCTTC. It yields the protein CASSLAIMGQVQDYGYTF.

DNA of the CDR3: TGTGCCAGCAGTTTGGTCTCTAGCGGAAACAATGAGCAGTTCTTC. It yields the protein CASSLVSSGNNEQFF. The chain joins TRBV28 to TRBJ2-1; 7 nucleotides align to TRBD2. The CDR3 runs 15 residues. Per germline, CDR1 MDHEN and CDR2 SYDVKM. Losses at the gene ends were 3 bases for V and 5 bases for J; bases not matched to a gene: 7.

CDR3 residues: CASSSGGAVTEAFF. In DNA form, the CDR3 reads TGTGCCAGCAGCTCGGGGGGCGCGGTCACTGAAGCTTTCTTT. V gene TRBV5-4 combines with J gene TRBJ1-1; a weak D match, TRBD1 (6 bases). CDR3 length equals 14 residues. V shed 3 bases and J shed 4 bases, with 13 bases lying between them. In germline, CDR1 is SGHNT, CDR2 YYREEE (reference sequence).

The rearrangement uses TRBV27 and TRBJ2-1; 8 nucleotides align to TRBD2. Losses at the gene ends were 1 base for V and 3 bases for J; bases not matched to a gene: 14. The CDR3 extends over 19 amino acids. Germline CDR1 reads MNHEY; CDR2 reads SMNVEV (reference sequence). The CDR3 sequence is CASSLWPPSFGGGYNEQFF. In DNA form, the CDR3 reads TGTGCCAGCAGTTTATGGCCCCCTTCATTCGGGGGGGGCTACAATGAGCAGTTCTTC.

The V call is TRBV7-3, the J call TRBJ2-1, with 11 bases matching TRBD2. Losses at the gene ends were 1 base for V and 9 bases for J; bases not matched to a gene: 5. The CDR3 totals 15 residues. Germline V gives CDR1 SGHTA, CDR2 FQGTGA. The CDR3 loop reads CASSLSSGGVTEQFF. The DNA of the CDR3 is TGTGCCAGCAGCTTAAGTAGCGGGGGGGTAACTGAGCAGTTCTTC.

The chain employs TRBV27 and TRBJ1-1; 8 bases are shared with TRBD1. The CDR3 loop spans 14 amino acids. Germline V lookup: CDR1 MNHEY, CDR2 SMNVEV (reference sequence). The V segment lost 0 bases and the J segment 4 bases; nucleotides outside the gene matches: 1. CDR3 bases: TGTGCCAGCAGTTTATCCAGGGGGCCCACTGAAGCTTTCTTT. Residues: CASSLSRGPTEAFF.

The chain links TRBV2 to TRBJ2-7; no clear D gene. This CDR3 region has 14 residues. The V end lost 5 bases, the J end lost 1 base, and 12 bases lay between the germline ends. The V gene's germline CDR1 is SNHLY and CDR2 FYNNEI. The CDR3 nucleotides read TGTGCCAGCAGTTCATCACAGATGTCCTACGAGCAGTACTTC. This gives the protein CASSSSQMSYEQYF. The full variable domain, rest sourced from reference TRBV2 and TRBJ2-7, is EPEVTQTPSHQVTQMGQEVILRCVPISNHLYFYWYRQILGQKVEFLVSFYNNEISEKSEIFDDQFSVERPDGSNFTLKIRSTKLEDSAMYFCASSSSQMSYEQYFGPGTRLTVT.

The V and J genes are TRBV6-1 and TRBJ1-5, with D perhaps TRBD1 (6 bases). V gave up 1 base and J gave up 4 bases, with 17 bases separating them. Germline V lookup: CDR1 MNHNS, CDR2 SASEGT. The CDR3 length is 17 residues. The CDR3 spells CASSEVAGGRWNQPQHF. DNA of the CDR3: TGTGCCAGCAGTGAAGTTGCGGGGGGGCGTTGGAATCAGCCCCAGCATTTT.

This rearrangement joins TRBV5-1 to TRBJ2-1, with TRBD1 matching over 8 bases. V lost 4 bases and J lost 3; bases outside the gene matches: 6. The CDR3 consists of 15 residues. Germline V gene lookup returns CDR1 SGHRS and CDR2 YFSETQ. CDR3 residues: CASSGGQGNYNEQFF. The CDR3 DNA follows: TGCGCCAGCAGCGGAGGACAGGGAAACTACAATGAGCAGTTCTTC. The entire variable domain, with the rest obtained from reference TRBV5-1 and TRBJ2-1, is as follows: KAGVTQTPRYLIKTRGQQVTLSCSPISGHRSVSWYQQTPGQGLQFLFEYFSETQRNKGNFPGRFSGRQFSNSRSEMNVSTLELGDSALYLCASSGGQGNYNEQFFGPGTRLTVL.

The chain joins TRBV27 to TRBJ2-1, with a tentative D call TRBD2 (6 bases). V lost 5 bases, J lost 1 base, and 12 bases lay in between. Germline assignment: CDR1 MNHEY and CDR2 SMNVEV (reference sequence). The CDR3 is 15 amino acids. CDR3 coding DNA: TGTGCCAGCAGTCCCGGGACTGCATCCTACAATGAGCAGTTCTTC. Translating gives CASSPGTASYNEQFF.

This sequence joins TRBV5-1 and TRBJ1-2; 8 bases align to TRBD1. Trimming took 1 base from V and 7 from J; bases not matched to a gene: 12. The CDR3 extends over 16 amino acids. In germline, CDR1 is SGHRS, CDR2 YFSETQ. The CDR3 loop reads CASSLTPQGAEGGYTF. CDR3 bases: TGCGCCAGCAGCTTGACGCCCCAGGGGGCAGAGGGTGGCTACACCTTC.

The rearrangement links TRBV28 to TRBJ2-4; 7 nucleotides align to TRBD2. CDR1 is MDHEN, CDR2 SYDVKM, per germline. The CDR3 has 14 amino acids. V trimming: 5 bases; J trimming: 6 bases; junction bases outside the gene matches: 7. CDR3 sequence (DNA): TGTGCCAGCAGTGATGGGACTAACCGAAACATTCAGTACTTC. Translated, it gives CASSDGTNRNIQYF.

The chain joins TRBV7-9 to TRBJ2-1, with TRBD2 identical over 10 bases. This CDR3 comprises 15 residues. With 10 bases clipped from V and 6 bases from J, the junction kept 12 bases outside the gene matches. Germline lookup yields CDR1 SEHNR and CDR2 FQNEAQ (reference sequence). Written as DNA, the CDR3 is TGTGCCACCCCCGAGGGGAGCGGGAGGGCCAATGAGCAGTTCTTC. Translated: CATPEGSGRANEQFF.

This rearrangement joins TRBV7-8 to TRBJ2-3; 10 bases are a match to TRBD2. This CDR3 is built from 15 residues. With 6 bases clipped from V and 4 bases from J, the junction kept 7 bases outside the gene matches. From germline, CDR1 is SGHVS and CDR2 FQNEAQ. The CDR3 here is CASSPGLAIADTQYF. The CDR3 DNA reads TGTGCCAGCAGTCCGGGACTAGCGATTGCAGATACGCAGTATTTT.

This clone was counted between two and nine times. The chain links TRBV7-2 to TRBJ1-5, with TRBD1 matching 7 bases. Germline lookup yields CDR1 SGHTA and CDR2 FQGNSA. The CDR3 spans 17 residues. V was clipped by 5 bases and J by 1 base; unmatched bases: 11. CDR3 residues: CASSLRTGRLSNQPQHF. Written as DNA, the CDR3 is TGTGCCAGCAGCCTTCGGACAGGTAGATTAAGCAATCAGCCCCAGCATTTT.

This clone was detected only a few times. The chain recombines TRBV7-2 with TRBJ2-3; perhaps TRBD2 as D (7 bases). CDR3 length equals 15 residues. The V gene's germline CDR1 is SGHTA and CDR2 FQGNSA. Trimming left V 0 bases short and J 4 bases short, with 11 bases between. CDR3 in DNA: TGTGCCAGCAGCTTAGCCGGGGGGCAGGCAGATACGCAGTATTTT. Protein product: CASSLAGGQADTQYF.

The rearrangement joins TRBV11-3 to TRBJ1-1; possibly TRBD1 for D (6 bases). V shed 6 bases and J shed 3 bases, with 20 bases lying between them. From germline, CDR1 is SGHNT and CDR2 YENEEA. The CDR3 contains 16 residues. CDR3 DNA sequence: TGTGCCAGCAGTCGCGGACAAAACAGGGACGACACTGAAGCTTTCTTT. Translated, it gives CASSRGQNRDDTEAFF.

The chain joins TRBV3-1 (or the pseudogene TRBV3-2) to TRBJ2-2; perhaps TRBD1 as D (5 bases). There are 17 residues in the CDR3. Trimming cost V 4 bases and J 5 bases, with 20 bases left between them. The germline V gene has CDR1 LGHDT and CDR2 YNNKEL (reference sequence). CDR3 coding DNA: TGTGCCAGCAGCCCTACCCTTCATGGGGCGTCTACCGGGGAGCTGTTTTTT. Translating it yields CASSPTLHGASTGELFF.

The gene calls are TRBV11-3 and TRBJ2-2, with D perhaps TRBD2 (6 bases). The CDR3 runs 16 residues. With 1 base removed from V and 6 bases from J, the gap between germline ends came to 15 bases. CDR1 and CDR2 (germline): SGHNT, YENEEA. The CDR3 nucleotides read TGTGCCAGCAGCTTAGCCCGCACCGGAGGGGCCGGGGAGCTGTTTTTT. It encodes CASSLARTGGAGELFF.

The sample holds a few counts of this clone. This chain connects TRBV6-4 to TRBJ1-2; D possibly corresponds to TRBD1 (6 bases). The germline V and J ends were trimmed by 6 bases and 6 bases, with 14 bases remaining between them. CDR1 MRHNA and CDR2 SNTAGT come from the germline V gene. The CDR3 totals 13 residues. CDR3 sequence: CASRAGEWDGYTF. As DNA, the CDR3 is TGTGCCAGCAGAGCAGGGGAGTGGGATGGCTACACCTTC.

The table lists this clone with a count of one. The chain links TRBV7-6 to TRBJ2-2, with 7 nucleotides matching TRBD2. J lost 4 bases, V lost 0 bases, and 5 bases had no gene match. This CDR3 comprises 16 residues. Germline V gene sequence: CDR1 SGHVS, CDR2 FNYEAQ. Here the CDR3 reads CASSLAPREGTGELFF. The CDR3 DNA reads TGTGCCAGCAGCTTAGCGCCCAGGGAGGGCACCGGGGAGCTGTTTTTT.

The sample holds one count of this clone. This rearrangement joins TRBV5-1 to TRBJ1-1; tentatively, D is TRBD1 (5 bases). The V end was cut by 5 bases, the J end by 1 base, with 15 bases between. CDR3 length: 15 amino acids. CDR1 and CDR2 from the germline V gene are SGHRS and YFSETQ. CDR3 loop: CASSSIGTWNTEAFF. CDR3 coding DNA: TGCGCCAGCAGTTCTATCGGGACTTGGAACACTGAAGCTTTCTTT.